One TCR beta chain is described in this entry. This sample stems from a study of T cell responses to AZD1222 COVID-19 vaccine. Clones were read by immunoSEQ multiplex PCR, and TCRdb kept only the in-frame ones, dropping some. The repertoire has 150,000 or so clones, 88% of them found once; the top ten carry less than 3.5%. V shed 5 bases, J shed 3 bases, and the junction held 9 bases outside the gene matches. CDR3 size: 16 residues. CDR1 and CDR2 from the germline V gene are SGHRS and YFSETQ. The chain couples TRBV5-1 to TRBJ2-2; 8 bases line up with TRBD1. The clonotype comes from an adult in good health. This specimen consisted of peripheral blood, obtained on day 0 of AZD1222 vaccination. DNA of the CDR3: TGCGCCAGCAGTACCGGGACAGGTGGGGACACCGGGGAGCTGTTTTTT. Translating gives CASSTGTGGDTGELFF.